The rows below give T cell receptor beta chains drawn from one sample of a study of shared clonotypes between healthy human individuals. Here immunoSEQ multiplex PCR was the method, and the copy in TCRdb shows in-frame clones only, minus some. The data contain around 2,000,000 clones, 85% to 95% of them seen just once; the ten biggest clones take up roughly 0.13%. Sequencing used naive CD4+ T cells sorted from blood. The source of these receptors is a young man in good health. The CDR3 runs from the conserved cysteine through the conserved F or W. A D gene is named only where the DNA matches it firmly.

CDR3: CASSIFSGGYEQYF; V: TRBV7-8; D: TRBD2; J: TRBJ2-7; length: 14
CDR3: CATSRDTSGEARFF; V: TRBV15; D: TRBD2; J: TRBJ2-1; length: 14
CDR3: CASSPRNNYGYTF; V: TRBV12-1; D: NA; J: TRBJ1-2; length: 13
CDR3: CASSWVPGAPYEQYF; V: TRBV7-9; D: NA; J: TRBJ2-7; length: 15
CDR3: CASSLGRLNSGANVLTF; V: TRBV5-1; D: NA; J: TRBJ2-6; length: 17
CDR3: CASSFQTGRTEAFF; V: TRBV6-5; D: NA; J: TRBJ1-1; length: 14
CDR3: CASSPNRLSTDTQYF; V: TRBV2; D: NA; J: TRBJ2-3; length: 15
CDR3: CASTRSRAPAAIEAFF; V: TRBV19; D: NA; J: TRBJ1-1; length: 16
CDR3: CATRDTHTDTQYF; V: TRBV6-6; D: NA; J: TRBJ2-3; length: 13
CDR3: CASSSAAGQETQYF; V: TRBV11-2; D: NA; J: TRBJ2-5; length: 14
CDR3: CASSLGVGVNQPQHF; V: TRBV11-2; D: NA; J: TRBJ1-5; length: 15
CDR3: CASSLEWLSYEQYF; V: TRBV11-2; D: NA; J: TRBJ2-7; length: 14
CDR3: CASSSLNEQFF; V: TRBV7-2; D: NA; J: TRBJ2-1; length: 11
CDR3: CASSLTGLADTQYF; V: TRBV11-2; D: NA; J: TRBJ2-3; length: 14
CDR3: CASSLRPGGDEAFF; V: TRBV13; D: NA; J: TRBJ1-1; length: 14
CDR3: CASSPTGRDNTGELFF; V: TRBV11-3; D: TRBD2; J: TRBJ2-2; length: 16
CDR3: CASSQEPGPNTGELFF; V: TRBV4-1; D: NA; J: TRBJ2-2; length: 16
CDR3: CASSKVAGVYNEQFF; V: TRBV5-1; D: TRBD2; J: TRBJ2-1; length: 15
CDR3: CASSQDMTLLSGNTIYF; V: TRBV4-3; D: NA; J: TRBJ1-3; length: 17
CDR3: CASSLADSNTEAFF; V: TRBV5-1; D: NA; J: TRBJ1-1; length: 14
CDR3: CASSSPHMNTEAFF; V: TRBV6-5; D: NA; J: TRBJ1-1; length: 14
CDR3: CAWIPRGGRGSPLHF; V: TRBV30; D: NA; J: TRBJ1-6; length: 15
CDR3: CASSLLGGLNTEAFF; V: TRBV27; D: NA; J: TRBJ1-1; length: 15
CDR3: CASSFSAPTDTQYF; V: TRBV27; D: NA; J: TRBJ2-3; length: 14
CDR3: CASSPPFGTRIQETQYF; V: TRBV11-2; D: TRBD2; J: TRBJ2-5; length: 17
CDR3: CAISEGGQVLSQPQHF; V: TRBV10-3; D: NA; J: TRBJ1-5; length: 16
CDR3: CSVESGPLGDTQYF; V: TRBV29-1; D: NA; J: TRBJ2-3; length: 14
CDR3: CAWSEGRGNQPQHF; V: TRBV30; D: NA; J: TRBJ1-5; length: 14
CDR3: CASSQQGGGDEQFF; V: TRBV11-3; D: TRBD2; J: TRBJ2-1; length: 14